The sequence of this TCR beta chain was determined in a study of vaccination effects on CD4 cells after COVID-19. TCRdb's table, derived via immunoSEQ multiplex PCR, lists solely in-frame clones and lacks some. The sample records around 68,000 clones, approximately 80% being singletons. A remark on this clone: Its cognate antigen is unknown.

The germline gives CDR1 MGHDK, CDR2 SYGVNS. The CDR3 contains 13 residues. The junction had 5 bases not matched to a gene; V was cut back by 4 bases and J by 11 bases. Prior to sequencing, the ViraFEST assay stimulated PBMC with viral peptide pools, which expanded the antigen-specific CD4+ T cells. Isolating CD4+ T cells followed approximately 11 days of culture. No vaccinee had earlier SARS-CoV-2 infection, and nucleocapsid antibodies were negative. The sequences come from CD4+ T cells from PBMCs cultured with SARS-CoV-2 spike peptides, collected before COVID-19 vaccination. The V and J genes are TRBV25-1 and TRBJ1-6, with TRBD1 identical over 7 bases. This clonotype was sampled from a human donor who received a COVID-19 vaccine. The CDR3 nucleotides are TGTGCCAGCAGTGGACAGGGAAAACCACCCCTCCACTTT. Protein sequence: CASSGQGKPPLHF. The entire variable domain, with the rest obtained from reference TRBV25-1 and TRBJ1-6, is as follows: EADIYQTPRYLVIGTGKKITLECSQTMGHDKMYWYQQDPGMELHLIHYSYGVNSTEKGDLSSESTVSRIRTEHFPLTLESARPSHTSQYLCASSGQGKPPLHFGNGTRLTVT.